The T cell receptor beta chain under discussion was sequenced for a study of cytomegalovirus exposure and HLA in healthy donors (dated by TCRdb to the late 2010s). The study in broad terms: According to an earlier analysis of around 600 of the donors, about 179 million T cells yielded over 100 million unique TCR beta sequences and 250 to 350 Gb of sequence data. An earlier analysis of 500 to 750 of the donors applied high-throughput TCR beta sequencing to assess whether each TCR beta V gene segment acted as functional or pseudogenic. Donor age, sex, ethnicity and CMV serostatus were collected together with the repertoire data. High-throughput TCR immunosequencing, statistical association of individual TCRs with disease status, and machine learning were combined to predict cytomegalovirus infection status. The aim of the study was to test whether cataloging public T cell receptors could identify signatures of past pathogen exposure. Every repertoire in the discovery cohort had been generated on one and the same sequencing platform. Using immunosequencing, the study profiled T cell repertoires from fewer than 700 subjects and related those repertoires to cytomegalovirus serostatus. Approximately 310 gigabases of sequencing data and approximately 85 million unique TCR sequences were included in an early release covering several hundred HLA-typed donors. HLA typing included class I and class II loci at four-digit resolution. To study patterns of TCR occurrence, a later analysis re-analyzed previously published TCR beta repertoires from several hundred donors and added high-resolution HLA genotyping. Among about 360 genotyped donors of the cohort, an average of approximately 240,000 unique TCR beta nucleotide sequences were sequenced per donor, around 20% of them non-productive. In a later genetic analysis, genome-wide SNP genotypes for about 65% of the roughly 700 donors were used, and that subset was treated as a discovery cohort. The number of donors typed differed by locus, with 629-630 for A, B, C, DRB1 and DQB1, 522 for DQA1, 600 to 610 for DPA1, and some 450 for DPB1. Of the 398 genotyped donors, around 81% fell in the genetic ancestry cluster associated with self-reported Caucasian donors. Besides the first cohort of under 700 subjects, a separate validation cohort made up of over 100 different subjects was used. Roughly five DR-DQ haplotypes were handled as single units for association and clustering, since linkage in the cohort was strong. Rather than drawing on any new phenotypic data, the later analysis identified candidate immune exposures from TCR beta sequences and the way those sequences occurred across donors. The full study reports these points: A later analysis reported that several top co-occurrence clusters appeared linked to parvovirus B19, influenza, CMV and Epstein-Barr virus. It was suggested by the authors that the approach could potentially be generalized to other disease states and immunological phenotypes. Linkage disequilibrium might explain the correlated functional status among segregating V segments, but an unknown experimental factor could not be excluded. Sequencing depth was assumed to be roughly uniform across donors in the presence/absence analyses, though that assumption may not hold. A later genetic analysis reported fewer N-insertions in productive TCRs among donors in an Asian-associated ancestry cluster than the roughly 620-donor mean. In a later analysis, most CMV-associated TCR beta chains were found to appear HLA-restricted, with HLA associations seemingly driven largely by CMV exposure. The classifier was reported to diagnose cytomegalovirus status with high specificity and sensitivity in both the original and validation cohorts. In a later analysis, HLA-associated TCR beta chains were found to be more clonally expanded and to have lower generation probabilities than equally common non-associated chains. Because some donors lacked HLA typing at each locus, the association tests relied only on the typed subset. In a later genetic analysis, a missense DCLRE1C variant was associated with V-gene and J-gene trimming of TCR beta chains, and the association was replicated in an independent cohort. A further reported finding was that TCR beta sequences accurately predicted the HLA-A and HLA-B alleles for most subjects in the first cohort. A total of roughly 160 TCR beta chains were listed by the study as associated with cytomegalovirus. Some IMGT-functional V segments, including TRBV6-2 and TRBV6-3, could not be distinguished by the 87-base-pair reads and were therefore excluded. A later analysis associated 17,000 or so TCR beta sequences with specific HLA alleles at a false discovery rate of 0.05. Immune exposure information for the cohort was limited to CMV serostatus. A later analysis found that TCR association rates varied across HLA loci, with DRB1 alleles showing the most associated TCRs and HLA-C alleles the fewest. In an earlier analysis of approximately 600 of the donors, most TCR beta V segments were observed in productive rearrangements about 87% or about 30% of the time, broadly matching IMGT annotations. Strong co-occurrence of HLA alleles, especially DR and DQ, made assigning TCR associations to individual alleles difficult. In vitro tests confirmed that three of the cytomegalovirus-associated TCR beta chains recognize cytomegalovirus antigens. Most TCR sequences were seen in very few donors, while some public TCRs were found in many individuals. This cohort had only TCR beta chains sequenced, and the lack of alpha or paired-chain data limited which features could be detected. A group of highly shared sequence variants was considered likely to be a technical artifact of the sequencing pipeline. The earlier analysis of some 540 of the donors excluded fewer than 20 rarely observed V segments, including chromosome 9 orphons, because counts were too low.

To note about this clone: The antigen this receptor binds is unknown. Base qualities are not recorded, but no much larger clone differs from it by a single base.

Libraries were made using the immunoSEQ multiplex PCR assay. The multiplex PCR relied on a mix of 60 forward primers for TCR Vbeta segments and 13 reverse primers for TCR Jbeta segments. Amplification of the CDR3 region of rearranged TCR beta genes was performed with a multiplex PCR assay on genomic DNA. On the Illumina HiSeq System, the amplified TCR beta libraries were sequenced as 87-base-pair reads. Processing in the source paper ran as follows. A later analysis counted about 80 million unique TCR beta chains across the roughly 700 repertoires, and approximately 11 million of these chains were shared by at least two donors. To remove PCR and sequencing errors, raw reads were error-corrected and collapsed into unique sequences using a nearest-neighbor algorithm that merged closely related sequences. CDR3 sequences were aligned to IMGT reference sequences to assign V, D and J gene segments. For a sequence to be retained, at least a six-nucleotide match to both a V gene segment and a J gene segment was required. Rearrangements were classified as productive when the CDR3 lacked stop codons and remained in frame with V and J, and all other rearrangements were classified as non-productive. Following IMGT convention, CDR3 was defined as the stretch from the second conserved V-encoded cysteine to the conserved J-encoded phenylalanine. Sequences without an unambiguous match to a single V gene segment were excluded from the earlier analysis of several hundred of the donors. In an earlier analysis of several hundred of the donors, V segments were called functional above 56.7% productive rearrangements and were called segregating when the between-donor standard deviation exceeded 5%. A statistical classification framework was built for diagnosing cytomegalovirus status from the catalog of TCR beta chain sequences. A later analysis assigned V and J genes by comparing TCR nucleotide sequences with IMGT/GENE-DB human TR gene sequences. The TCRdist pipeline was used in a later analysis to assign CDR3 sequences and most-parsimonious VDJ recombination scenarios. In a later analysis, every TCR beta chain was defined by the combination of its CDR3 amino acid sequence and its V-gene family, and reads without a unique V-gene family were dropped. As a way to deal with suspected cross-contamination and a sequencing artifact, a later analysis dropped under 600 nucleotide sequences that were highly shared and had low generation probability. For each public chain, a later analysis derived a clonal expansion index from normalized ranks of inferred template counts within each repertoire. A later analysis computed generation probabilities with a VDJ recombination model fitted to out-of-frame rearrangements, and checked the results against IGoR. In a later analysis, TCR-TCR, TCR-HLA and TCR-CMV co-occurrence was scored with hypergeometric tests, and a repertoire-size bias correction was applied to TCR pairs. False discovery rates were estimated in a later analysis by permuting HLA or CMV assignments 20 times. In a later analysis, co-occurring TCRs were grouped using DBSCAN, and TCRdist sequence similarity was added for clustering within HLA-allele-positive subsets. Co-occurrence clustering excluded repertoires with fewer than 30,000 or more than 120,000 public chains, plus five with anomalous nucleotide sharing. In its TCRdb copy, this immuneACCESS table keeps in-frame sequences only and misses some clones. Where compared with another copy, unresolved V genes explain less than half of these, and the others have no known cause. The D gene and trimming were derived from the DNA, and the V and J assignments and clone size from that table. Across this sample there are some 130,000 clones, with about two thirds seen only once. Approximately 4% of the sample is held by the ten biggest clonotypes.

Taken from the germline V gene (reference sequence), the CDR1 and CDR2 loops are LNHDA and SQIVND. The CDR3 spans 16 residues, from the cysteine through the phenylalanine. Kept here is only the CDR3 DNA, which spans 48 bases and is read in frame from base 1. V is reduced by 7 bases and J by 0 bases, leaving a spacing of 16 bases between them. In total, more than 500 healthy bone marrow donors made up the cohort. All cohort members were sampled while nominally healthy, although unrecorded immune exposures were likely present. The donor tested CMV seropositive, placing the donor among the 289 seropositive members of the cohort. Each donor provided a peripheral blood sample, and peripheral blood mononuclear cells were used for TCR beta sequencing. Genomic DNA was extracted from the blood cell samples with the Qiagen DNeasy Blood Extraction Kit.

This clonotype originated in a man aged 50 to 60 in good health and CMV-seropositive. Sequencing was done on a sample of PBMCs. The chain is made from TRBV19 and TRBJ1-5; possibly the D gene is TRBD1, per 5 matching bases. The CDR3 is CASIHGAGDSNQPQHF. The nucleotide sequence is given as TGTGCCAGTATCCATGGGGCAGGCGATAGCAATCAGCCCCAGCATTTT.